The 32 T cell receptor beta chains presented below share a single source sample, sequenced in a study of radiotherapy plus CTLA-4 blockade in lung cancer. Assay: immunoSEQ multiplex PCR; the TCRdb copy retains only in-frame clones and omits some. The table has over 85,000 clones, roughly 80% seen once. The sample was peripheral blood, taken from a patient treated with radiotherapy plus ipilimumab. The source is a human donor with non-small cell lung cancer that progressed on radiotherapy plus ipilimumab.

The chain has TRBV6-5 and TRBJ1-2; 7 bases map to TRBD1. Germline V CDR1 and CDR2: MNHEY, SVGAGI. This CDR3 spans 13 amino acids. V dropped 5 bases and J dropped 3; count of bases not matched to a gene: 3. CDR3 DNA: TGTGCCAGCAGTCTCACAGGGGACTATGGCTACACCTTC. This encodes CASSLTGDYGYTF.

CDR3 coding DNA: TGTGCCAGCAGTTATACAGGAACTAGCAATCAGCCCCAGCATTTT. Translated: CASSYTGTSNQPQHF. The rearrangement links TRBV27 to TRBJ1-5, with D possibly TRBD1 on 5 matching bases. V lost 4 bases and J lost 0, with 10 bases in between. The CDR3 spans 15 residues. CDR1 is MNHEY and CDR2 is SMNVEV in the germline V gene (reference sequence).

The CDR3 coding sequence is TGTGCCAGCAGTTTCAAACTAGGCGAGCAGTACTTC. This sequence encodes CASSFKLGEQYF. The chain joins TRBV28 to TRBJ2-7, with D tentatively TRBD2 (5 bases). The CDR3 contains 12 residues. V lost 3 bases to trimming and J lost 6 bases, with 9 bases between them. Germline V gene data show CDR1 as MDHEN and CDR2 as SYDVKM.

The chain carries TRBV25-1 and TRBJ1-4; possible D gene TRBD1, 5 bases. The CDR3 consists of 13 residues. Germline CDR1 is MGHDK and CDR2 is SYGVNS. Trimming shortened V by 3 bases and J by 6 bases, and 8 bases separated the two germline ends. The CDR3 DNA is TGTGCCAGCAGTGACAGGGTTTATGAAAAACTGTTTTTT. Translation gives CASSDRVYEKLFF.

The J gene is TRBJ1-4, the V gene TRBV28; 7 nucleotides agree with TRBD1. Germline CDR1 reads MDHEN; CDR2 reads SYDVKM. The length of the CDR3 is 15 residues. Trimming took 5 bases from V and 7 from J; bases not matched to a gene: 10. The CDR3 region is CASSLPTGLVEKLFF. CDR3 bases: TGTGCCAGCAGTCTACCGACAGGGCTAGTTGAAAAACTGTTTTTT.

The chain uses TRBV6-5 and TRBJ2-1, with 9 bases fitting TRBD2. CDR1 and CDR2 from the germline V gene are MNHEY and SVGAGI. This CDR3 spans 16 amino acids. Germline trimming cut 0 bases from V and 7 bases from J; bases unmatched to any gene: 7. CDR3 residues: CASSYSIAGVRNEQFF. The CDR3 nucleotides read TGTGCCAGCAGTTACTCAATAGCGGGAGTTAGGAATGAGCAGTTCTTC.

This chain connects TRBV4-2 to TRBJ2-1; 9 positions agree with TRBD2. Trimming at V came to 4 bases and at J to 5 bases, leaving 6 bases not matched to a gene. CDR1 and CDR2 from the germline V gene are LGHNA and YNFKEQ. The CDR3 is made up of 15 amino acids. The CDR3 protein is CASSLRLAVNNEQFF. The CDR3 nucleotides read TGTGCCAGCAGCCTTAGACTAGCGGTAAACAATGAGCAGTTCTTC.

This chain uses TRBV30 with TRBJ2-1; TRBD2 agrees at 10 bases. Germline-derived CDR1 and CDR2 are GTSNPN and SVGIG (reference sequence). V lost 2 bases and J lost 4; bases outside the gene matches: 8. The CDR3 loop spans 16 amino acids. The CDR3 is CAWSRPTSGLYNEQFF. The CDR3 DNA is TGTGCCTGGAGTAGACCGACTAGCGGGTTGTACAATGAGCAGTTCTTC.

This chain connects TRBV4-1 to TRBJ1-3; 8 bases align to TRBD1. The CDR3 has 18 residues. V lost 1 base to trimming and J lost 0 bases; unmatched junction nucleotides: 8. The V gene's germline CDR1 is MGHRA and CDR2 YSYEKL. CDR3 sequence (DNA): TGCGCCAGCAGCCAAGGAGGCTGGGACAGGCTCTCTGGAAACACCATATATTTT. Amino acids: CASSQGGWDRLSGNTIYF.

This clone is a singleton in its sample. The chain employs TRBV19 and TRBJ1-1, with D perhaps matching TRBD1 (5 bases). V lost 8 bases, J lost 1 base, and 11 bases lay in between. CDR3 length equals 13 residues. Germline CDR1 and CDR2: LNHDA and SQIVND (reference sequence). CDR3 sequence: CASSERGNTEAFF. CDR3 nucleotides: TGTGCCAGTTCAGAAAGGGGGAACACTGAAGCTTTCTTT.

CDR3 sequence: CASRDSVSTDTQYF. The DNA for the CDR3 is TGTGCCAGCAGGGACAGTGTGAGCACAGATACGCAGTATTTT. The chain joins TRBV6-6 to TRBJ2-3; maybe TRBD1 (6 bases). Trimming cost V 6 bases and J 0 bases, with 10 bases left between them. Germline V gene lookup returns CDR1 MNHNY and CDR2 SVGAGI (reference sequence). The CDR3 runs 14 residues.

The chain carries TRBV5-1 and TRBJ2-1; 11 bases align to TRBD2. Germline trimming cut 3 bases from V and 0 bases from J; bases unmatched to any gene: 11. Per germline, CDR1 SGHRS and CDR2 YFSETQ. The CDR3 has 19 residues. CDR3 amino acids: CASSWGLAVTPSSYNEQFF. The CDR3 DNA reads as TGCGCCAGCAGCTGGGGACTAGCGGTAACACCAAGCTCCTACAATGAGCAGTTCTTC. Filled out from reference TRBV5-1 and TRBJ2-1, the complete variable domain reads KAGVTQTPRYLIKTRGQQVTLSCSPISGHRSVSWYQQTPGQGLQFLFEYFSETQRNKGNFPGRFSGRQFSNSRSEMNVSTLELGDSALYLCASSWGLAVTPSSYNEQFFGPGTRLTVL.

The rearrangement uses TRBV6-6 and TRBJ2-3; no reliable D call. Germline lookup yields CDR1 MNHNY and CDR2 SVGAGI (reference sequence). Trimming pared 6 bases from V and 2 bases from J, leaving 3 bases between. The CDR3 length is 11 residues. The DNA of the CDR3 is TGTGCCAGCAGGGTCACAGATACGCAGTATTTT. It is translated as CASRVTDTQYF.

J is TRBJ2-2 and V is TRBV6-1, with no clear D. V shed 1 base and J shed 9 bases, with 15 bases lying between them. CDR1 MNHNS and CDR2 SASEGT come from the germline V gene. This CDR3 comprises 15 residues. CDR3 amino acids: CASSEGVGETRELFF. The CDR3 DNA is TGTGCCAGCAGTGAAGGGGTAGGAGAGACCAGGGAGCTGTTTTTT.

The gene calls are TRBV11-3 and TRBJ2-7; D remains unclear. The CDR3 has 12 amino acids. The V end was cut by 4 bases, the J end by 3 bases, with 7 bases between. Germline CDR1 SGHNT, CDR2 YENEEA. CDR3 in amino acids: CASSSNGYEQYF. The DNA for the CDR3 is TGTGCCAGCAGCTCCAATGGCTACGAGCAGTACTTC.

The chain is built from TRBV12-5 and TRBJ1-1; D not resolved. CDR1 LGHNT and CDR2 FRNRAP come from the germline V gene. CDR3 length equals 13 residues. Trimming removed 4 bases at V and 0 bases at J, with 6 bases between. CDR3 bases: TGTGCTAGTGGTTCTCAAATGAACACTGAAGCTTTCTTT. It translates to CASGSQMNTEAFF.

The CDR3 DNA sequence: TGTGCCAGCAGCCTGGGGGGGAGGAGCTATAGCACAGATACGCAGTATTTT. As protein: CASSLGGRSYSTDTQYF. The J gene is TRBJ2-3, the V gene TRBV5-4; 7 positions match TRBD2. J lost 0 bases, V lost 4 bases, and 11 bases had no gene match. Per germline, CDR1 SGHNT and CDR2 YYREEE (reference sequence). This CDR3 region has 17 residues.

This clone was seen a handful of times. The V gene is TRBV28, the J gene TRBJ1-2; D gene ambiguous. Germline CDR1 is MDHEN and CDR2 is SYDVKM. V was clipped by 3 bases and J by 6 bases, with 8 bases between them. There are 12 residues in the CDR3. The CDR3 spells CASSFGGDGYTF. DNA for the CDR3: TGTGCCAGCAGTTTTGGAGGAGATGGCTACACCTTC.

V is TRBV9 and J is TRBJ2-1; weak D call: TRBD1 (5 bases). The V and J ends lost 0 bases and 7 bases respectively, with 17 bases between them. Germline assignment: CDR1 SGDLS and CDR2 YYNGEE. The CDR3 is made up of 16 amino acids. CDR3: CASSVAPDSLQNEQFF. CDR3 coding DNA: TGTGCCAGCAGCGTAGCTCCCGACAGTTTACAGAATGAGCAGTTCTTC.

V usage is TRBV5-4 and J usage is TRBJ2-1, with D tentatively TRBD2 (6 bases). The CDR3 covers 14 residues. Trimming stripped 0 bases from V and 4 bases from J, with 8 bases between. Germline CDR1 and CDR2: SGHNT and YYREEE (reference sequence). The CDR3 sequence is CASSLGDLYNEQFF. DNA for the CDR3: TGTGCCAGCAGCTTGGGGGACTTGTACAATGAGCAGTTCTTC.

J is TRBJ2-3 and V is TRBV7-9; D ambiguous. Germline V gene lookup returns CDR1 SEHNR and CDR2 FQNEAQ (reference sequence). V was shortened by 8 bases and J by 0 bases, with 9 bases between the two germline ends. This CDR3 is built from 13 residues. The CDR3 here is CASGSSSTDTQYF. The DNA of the CDR3 is TGTGCCAGCGGCTCTTCTAGCACAGATACGCAGTATTTT.

With respect to this clone: The junction departs from the called germline gene at one end, perhaps through a read error. V usage is TRBV7-7 and J usage is TRBJ2-1, with 8 positions matching TRBD2. This CDR3 region has 16 residues. CDR1 is SSHAT, CDR2 FNYEAQ, per germline (reference sequence). CDR3 loop: CASSRFAGLESNEQFF. The DNA of the CDR3 is TGTGCTAGCAGCCGCTTCGCGGGACTAGAATCCAATGAGCAGTTCTTC.

The chain uses TRBV28 and TRBJ2-5; D unclear. The germline V gene has CDR1 MDHEN and CDR2 SYDVKM. The CDR3 consists of 11 residues. The V end was cut by 3 bases, the J end by 4 bases, with 3 bases between. The CDR3 reads CASSLGETQYF. CDR3 sequence (DNA): TGTGCCAGCAGTTTGGGAGAGACCCAGTACTTC.

The chain carries TRBV19 and TRBJ2-7, with D unclear. The CDR3 is 13 amino acids. V lost 7 bases and J lost 1, with 11 bases in between. CDR1 is LNHDA and CDR2 is SQIVND in the germline V gene (reference sequence). The CDR3 is CASIFLGSYEQYV. CDR3 DNA sequence: TGTGCCAGTATCTTTCTCGGATCCTACGAGCAGTACGTC.

The genes are TRBV11-2 and TRBJ2-5; tentatively, D is TRBD1 or TRBD2 (5 bases each). Germline CDR1 SGHAT, CDR2 FQNNGV. V was clipped by 5 bases and J by 1 base, with 11 bases between them. The CDR3 runs to 14 residues. This CDR3 reads CASSRTGTQETQYF. The CDR3 DNA reads TGTGCCAGCAGCCGAACCGGGACCCAAGAGACCCAGTACTTC.

This clone was detected only once. The V and J genes are TRBV7-8 and TRBJ2-2; 7 positions agree with TRBD2. The V segment lost 2 bases and the J segment 3 bases; nucleotides outside the gene matches: 15. This CDR3 is built from 19 residues. Germline V gene lookup returns CDR1 SGHVS and CDR2 FQNEAQ. In nucleotides, the CDR3 is TGTGCCAGCAGCTTAAAGTCGAGGCGGGAGATAGGACACACCGGGGAGCTGTTTTTT. Its protein product is CASSLKSRREIGHTGELFF.

There are a few counts of this clone. The gene calls are TRBV21-1 and TRBJ2-7. TRBV21-1 is given as a pseudogene. The CDR3 consists of 12 residues. DNA for the CDR3: TGTGCCAGCAGCTGTCAGCCCAATGAGCAGTACTTC. Residues: CASSCQPNEQYF.

The table lists this clone with a count of one. This same CDR3 is encoded by further DNA sequences in the sample. V usage is TRBV10-3 and J usage is TRBJ1-5, with unresolved D. This CDR3 is built from 13 residues. V dropped 3 bases and J dropped 0 bases, with 3 bases sitting between them. Germline values: CDR1 ENHRY, CDR2 SYGVKD. CDR3 amino acids: CAISENSNQPQHF. The CDR3 DNA sequence: TGTGCCATCAGTGAAAATAGCAATCAGCCCCAGCATTTT.

V is TRBV30 and J is TRBJ1-1; D is uncertain. Trimming took off 2 bases at V and 8 bases at J, with 18 bases between the two ends. The germline gives CDR1 GTSNPN, CDR2 SVGIG (reference sequence). The CDR3 covers 14 residues. The CDR3 DNA reads as TGTGCCTGGAGTATACCGGACCGACGAGGGGAAGCTTTCTTT. It yields the protein CAWSIPDRRGEAFF.

The rearrangement joins TRBV2 to TRBJ2-3; D gene unclear. V was shortened by 3 bases and J by 4 bases, with 14 bases between the two germline ends. The CDR3 spans 15 residues. The germline CDR1 and CDR2 sequences are SNHLY and FYNNEI. CDR3 region: CASSDRLGLADTQYF. CDR3 DNA: TGTGCCAGCAGTGATCGGCTAGGATTGGCAGATACGCAGTATTTT. The full variable domain, its missing parts supplied by reference TRBV2 and TRBJ2-3, is EPEVTQTPSHQVTQMGQEVILRCVPISNHLYFYWYRQILGQKVEFLVSFYNNEISEKSEIFDDQFSVERPDGSNFTLKIRSTKLEDSAMYFCASSDRLGLADTQYFGPGTRLTVL.

The chain has TRBV5-4 and TRBJ2-1, with 7 bases that match TRBD1. V was pared by 4 bases and J by 8 bases, with 6 bases of the junction left unmatched. The CDR3 length is 13 residues. CDR1 and CDR2 (germline): SGHNT, YYREEE (reference sequence). The CDR3 sequence: CASSVDRAHEQFF. CDR3 bases: TGTGCCAGCAGCGTCGACAGGGCGCATGAGCAGTTCTTC.

The V and J genes are TRBV21-1 and TRBJ1-4. TRBV21-1 has pseudogene status. CDR3 size: 15 residues. As DNA, the CDR3 is TGTGCCAGCAGCCCGATAGGGCAGACGGAGGAAAAACTGTTTTTT. Encoded protein: CASSPIGQTEEKLFF.